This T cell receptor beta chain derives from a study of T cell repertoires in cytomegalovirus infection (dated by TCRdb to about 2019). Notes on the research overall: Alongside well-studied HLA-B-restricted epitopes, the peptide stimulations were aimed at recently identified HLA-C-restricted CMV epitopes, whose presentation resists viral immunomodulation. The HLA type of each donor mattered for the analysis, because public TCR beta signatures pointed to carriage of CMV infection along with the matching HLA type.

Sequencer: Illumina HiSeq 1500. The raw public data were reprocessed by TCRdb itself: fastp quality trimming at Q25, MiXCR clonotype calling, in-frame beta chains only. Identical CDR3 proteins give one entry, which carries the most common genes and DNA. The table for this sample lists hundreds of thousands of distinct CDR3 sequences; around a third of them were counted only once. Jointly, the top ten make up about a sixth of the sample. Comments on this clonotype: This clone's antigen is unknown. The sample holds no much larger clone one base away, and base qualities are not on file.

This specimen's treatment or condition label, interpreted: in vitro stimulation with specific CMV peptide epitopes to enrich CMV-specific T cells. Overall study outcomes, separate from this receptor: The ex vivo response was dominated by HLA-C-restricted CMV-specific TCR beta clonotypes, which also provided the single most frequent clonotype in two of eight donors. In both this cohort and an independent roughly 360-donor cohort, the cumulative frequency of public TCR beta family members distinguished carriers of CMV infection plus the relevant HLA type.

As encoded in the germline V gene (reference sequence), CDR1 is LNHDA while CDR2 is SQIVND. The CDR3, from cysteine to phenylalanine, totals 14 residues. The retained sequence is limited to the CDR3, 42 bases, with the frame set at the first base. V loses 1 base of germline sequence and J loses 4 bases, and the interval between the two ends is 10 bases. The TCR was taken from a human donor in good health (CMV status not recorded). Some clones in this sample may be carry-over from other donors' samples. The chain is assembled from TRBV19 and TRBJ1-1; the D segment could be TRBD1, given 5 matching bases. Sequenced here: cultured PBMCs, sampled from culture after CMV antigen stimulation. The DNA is TGTGCCAGTAGTATAGGGGACCAGGGCACTGAAGCTTTCTTT. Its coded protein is CASSIGDQGTEAFF.